This T cell receptor (beta chain) stems from a study of human T cells and chemical hapten exposure. Study-level findings and limits: While controls formed fewer of them, expanded TCRs formed significantly more large CDR3 similarity clusters. TCRs above 1 in 1000 frequency did not change with DPC sensitization.

The V gene lost 3 bases and the J gene lost 4 bases, with 7 bases spanning the gap. This CDR3 region has 12 residues. Noted time point: patch test 1, 2 weeks after DPC sensitization. Stated treatment: therapeutic diphenylcyclopropenone sensitization with weekly scalp DPC. TCRdb ran MiXCR on the RACE reads and lists one entry per CDR3 protein. The table lists 350,000 or so distinct CDR3 sequences, around 7% of them singletons. This clonotype was picked up a small number of times. Antigen unknown. The rearrangement joins TRBV12-3 or TRBV12-4 to TRBJ2-7; no clear D. The TCR originated in a young woman with alopecia areata. Some clones in this sample may be carry-over from other donors' samples. This specimen consisted of whole blood, obtained in connection with sensitization to the hapten diphenylcyclopropenone (DPC). CDR3 in amino acids: CASSFSQYEQYF. In DNA form, the CDR3 reads TGTGCCAGCAGTTTCTCTCAGTACGAGCAGTACTTC.